This T cell receptor beta chain was identified in a study of blood T cell repertoires in COVID-19. The V and J ends lost 5 bases and 3 bases, in that order; junction bases with no gene match: 9. Germline assignment: CDR1 MNHEY and CDR2 SMNVEV (reference sequence). The CDR3 runs 15 residues. Profiling relied on immunoSEQ multiplex PCR, and the TCRdb table lists in-frame clones only, not all of them. This table has more than 200,000 clones, 88% appearing once. The sample was peripheral blood. The receptor's source is a man aged 65-85 years with acute or convalescent COVID-19. The chain carries TRBV27 and TRBJ2-7; 8 bases are shared with TRBD2. The chain's CDR3 is CASSPRWSGGYEQYF. Here the CDR3 DNA reads TGTGCCAGCAGTCCCCGGTGGAGCGGGGGCTACGAGCAGTACTTC.